This TCR beta chain appears in the sequencing data of a study of blood T cell repertoires in COVID-19. Study-level background: Sites across the United States, Italy and Spain contributed samples from acute and convalescent COVID-19. PBMCs, B-cell-depleted T cells, or T cells were the source of the cDNA or gDNA that made up the material.

Germline CDR1 MNHEY, CDR2 SVGAGI. Trimming cost V 2 bases and J 0 bases, with 7 bases left between them. The CDR3 loop spans 14 amino acids. Original handling: Estimation of nucleated cell counts was performed using reference gene primer amplification. TCRdb keeps only in-frame clones here, not all; method: immunoSEQ multiplex PCR. The V and J calls and clone size come from that table; D and trimming were worked out from the DNA. Of more than 250,000 clones detected, roughly nine tenths appear once; the ten largest clones hold approximately 4%. The specimen sequenced was peripheral blood. The chain links TRBV6-5 to TRBJ1-1; no firm D call. This TCR derives from a man aged 18-30 years with active or convalescent COVID-19. CDR3 DNA sequence: TGTGCCAGCAGTTACGGTACTATGAACACTGAAGCTTTCTTT. It yields the protein CASSYGTMNTEAFF.